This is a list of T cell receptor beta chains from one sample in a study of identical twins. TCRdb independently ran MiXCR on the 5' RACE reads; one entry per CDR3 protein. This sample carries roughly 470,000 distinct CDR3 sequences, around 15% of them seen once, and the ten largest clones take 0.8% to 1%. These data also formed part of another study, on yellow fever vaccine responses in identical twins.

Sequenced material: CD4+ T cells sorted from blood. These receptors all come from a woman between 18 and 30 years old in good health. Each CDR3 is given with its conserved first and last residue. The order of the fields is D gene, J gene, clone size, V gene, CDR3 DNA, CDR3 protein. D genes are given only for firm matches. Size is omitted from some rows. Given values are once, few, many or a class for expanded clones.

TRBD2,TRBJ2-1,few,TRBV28,TGTGCCAGCAGTTTACGACTAGCATTAAATGAGCAGTTCTTC,CASSLRLALNEQFF
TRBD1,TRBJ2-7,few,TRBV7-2,TGTGCCAGCAGCTTAGGACAGGGGTTCAACGAGCAGTACTTC,CASSLGQGFNEQYF
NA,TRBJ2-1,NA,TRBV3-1,TGTGCCAGCAGCCAAGATCGGGTGGGTGAGCAGTTCTTC,CASSQDRVGEQFF
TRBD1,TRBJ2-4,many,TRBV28,TGTGCCAGCAGTTTTGCCGGGACAGGGTCGTTTGGGGCCAAAAACATTCAGTACTTC,CASSFAGTGSFGAKNIQYF
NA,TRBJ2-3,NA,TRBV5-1,TGCGCCAGCAGCTCCGTGGCTTCTAGCACAGATACGCAGTATTTT,CASSSVASSTDTQYF
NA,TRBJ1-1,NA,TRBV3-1,TGTGCCAGCAGCCATCCGGACAGTCCTAGTAAAGCTTTCTTT,CASSHPDSPSKAFF
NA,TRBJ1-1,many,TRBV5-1,TGCGCCAGCAGCTTTTCGGGGAGCACTGAAGCTTTCTTT,CASSFSGSTEAFF
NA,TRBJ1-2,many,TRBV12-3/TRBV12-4,TGTGCCAGCAGCCGGAGTCGAGGCTACACCTTC,CASSRSRGYTF
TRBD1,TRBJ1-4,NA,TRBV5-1,TGCGCCAGCAGCAACTCCGGGACAGGTTACGAAAAACTGTTTTTT,CASSNSGTGYEKLFF
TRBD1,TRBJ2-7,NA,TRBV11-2,TGTGCCAGCAGCTACACCGGGACAGGGGCCTACGAGCAGTACTTC,CASSYTGTGAYEQYF
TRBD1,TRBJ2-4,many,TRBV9,TGTGCCAGCAGCCCCCGACAGGGGGCCGCCAAAAACATTCAGTACTTC,CASSPRQGAAKNIQYF
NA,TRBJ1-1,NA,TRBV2,TGTGCCAGCAGGAGGGGCGCAGGAAATACTGAAGCTTTCTTT,CASRRGAGNTEAFF
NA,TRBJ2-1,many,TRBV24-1,TGTGCCACCAGTGACGCCGGATTGAGCTCCTACAATGAGCAGTTCTTC,CATSDAGLSSYNEQFF
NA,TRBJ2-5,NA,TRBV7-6,TGTGCCAGCAGCCGATTCGGGAAGGAGACCCAGTACTTC,CASSRFGKETQYF
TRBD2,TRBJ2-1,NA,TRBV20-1,TGCAGTGCTAGAGATCAATGGCTAGCGGATAGCTCCTACAATGAGCAGTTCTTC,CSARDQWLADSSYNEQFF
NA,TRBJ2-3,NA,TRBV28,TGTGCCAGCAGGGAGGGCCAGGGGGTACCAGATACGCAGTATTTT,CASREGQGVPDTQYF
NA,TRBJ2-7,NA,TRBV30,TGTGCCTGGAGTCCGGAGGACGAGCAGTACTTC,CAWSPEDEQYF
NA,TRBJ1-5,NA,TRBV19,TGTGCCAGTAGTATAGAGGGCAATCAGCCCCAGCATTTT,CASSIEGNQPQHF
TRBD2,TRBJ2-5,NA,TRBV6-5,TGTGCCAGCAGTTGGACTAGCGGGGGTGGAGAGACCCAGTACTTC,CASSWTSGGGETQYF
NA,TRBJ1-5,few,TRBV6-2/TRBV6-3,TGTGCCAGCAGTTACGGTTCGGGTCAGCCCCAGCATTTT,CASSYGSGQPQHF
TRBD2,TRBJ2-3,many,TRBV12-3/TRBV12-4,TGTGCCAGCAGTACTACTAGCGGGGGTTTGGATACGCAGTATTTT,CASSTTSGGLDTQYF
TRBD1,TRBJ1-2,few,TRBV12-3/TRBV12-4,TGTGCCAGCAGTTTAAGGGCAGGGGGCAGTGATGGCTACACCTTC,CASSLRAGGSDGYTF
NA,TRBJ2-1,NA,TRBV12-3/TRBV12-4,TGTGCCAGTTTCCGGGCGGACACATACAATGAGCAGTTCTTC,CASFRADTYNEQFF
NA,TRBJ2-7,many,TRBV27,TGTGCCAGCAGTCTAAGACCAGACACCAGGGAGTGGTTTTACGAGCAGTACTTC,CASSLRPDTREWFYEQYF
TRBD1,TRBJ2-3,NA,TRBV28,TGTGCCAGCAGTTCCCCGCGGGGACAGGGGCCAGATACGCAGTATTTT,CASSSPRGQGPDTQYF
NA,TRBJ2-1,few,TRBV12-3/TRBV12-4,TGTGCCAGCACACAGGCTGTCGCGGGGAATGAGCAGTTCTTC,CASTQAVAGNEQFF
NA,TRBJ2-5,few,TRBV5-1,TGCGCCAGCAGCTTGGCAACGTACCAAGAGACCCAGTACTTC,CASSLATYQETQYF
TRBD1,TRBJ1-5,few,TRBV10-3,TGTGCCATCAGTGACGGACAGGGTCAGCCCCAGCATTTT,CAISDGQGQPQHF
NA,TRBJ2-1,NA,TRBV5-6,TGTGCCAGCAGCTGGGGGATTGGGGCCCTGTCCTACAATGAGCAGTTCTTC,CASSWGIGALSYNEQFF
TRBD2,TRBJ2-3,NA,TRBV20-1,TGCAGTGCTAGTAGTACTAGCGTGGTGGTGGATACGCAGTATTTT,CSASSTSVVVDTQYF
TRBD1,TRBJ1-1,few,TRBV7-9,TGTGCCAGCACCCAGACCCAGGGGGATGAAGCTTTCTTT,CASTQTQGDEAFF
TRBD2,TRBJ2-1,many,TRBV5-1,TGCGCCAGCAGCCCCGGACTAGCGACCTACAATGAGCAGTTCTTC,CASSPGLATYNEQFF
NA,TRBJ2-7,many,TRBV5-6,TGTGCCAGCAGCTTGGTGACTTCCGGGGTCGAGTACTTC,CASSLVTSGVEYF
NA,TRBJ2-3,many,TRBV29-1,TGCAGCGTTGGCGGCACCGGGACTTCTAGCACAGATACGCAGTATTTT,CSVGGTGTSSTDTQYF
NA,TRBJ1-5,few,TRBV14,TGTGCCAGCAGCGCGAACCCCGTCGCACAACGGCATTTT,CASSANPVAQRHF
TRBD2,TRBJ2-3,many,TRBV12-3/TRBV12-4,TGTGCCAGCAGTCCCGGACTAGCGGGAGGAGGAGATACGCAGTATTTT,CASSPGLAGGGDTQYF
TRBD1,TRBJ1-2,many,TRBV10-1,TGCGCCAGCAGTGAGGGGACAGGTATCGGCTACACCTTC,CASSEGTGIGYTF
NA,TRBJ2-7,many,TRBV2,TGTGCCAGCTCTGGGACTGAAGGCTCCTACGAGCAGTACTTC,CASSGTEGSYEQYF
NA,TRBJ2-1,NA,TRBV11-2,TGTGCCAGCAGCTTAGGCAAGGGGTTGGTCAATGAGCAGTTCTTC,CASSLGKGLVNEQFF
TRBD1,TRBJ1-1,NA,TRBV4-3,TGCGCCAGCAGCCAGGACTTGGACAGGGACACCTCTTTCTTT,CASSQDLDRDTSFF
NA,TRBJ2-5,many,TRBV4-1,TGCGCCAGCAGCCAGGGGTCGAGAGAGACCCAGTACTTC,CASSQGSRETQYF
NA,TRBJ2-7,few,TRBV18,TGTGCCAGCTCACCTCGAGGTATCTCCGAGCAGTACTTC,CASSPRGISEQYF
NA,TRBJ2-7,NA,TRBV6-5,TGTGCCAGCAGTTTTGCTGGGAACGAGCAGTACTTC,CASSFAGNEQYF
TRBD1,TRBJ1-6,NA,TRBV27,TGTGCCAGCCGGACAGGGGGGCTTTCACCCCTCCACTTT,CASRTGGLSPLHF
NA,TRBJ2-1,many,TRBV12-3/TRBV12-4,TGTGCCAGCAGTCAGGCGAATGAGCAGTTCTTC,CASSQANEQFF
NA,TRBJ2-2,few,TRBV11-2,TGTGCCAGCAGCTTATTTAATAGGGTGAACACCGGGGAGCTGTTTTTT,CASSLFNRVNTGELFF